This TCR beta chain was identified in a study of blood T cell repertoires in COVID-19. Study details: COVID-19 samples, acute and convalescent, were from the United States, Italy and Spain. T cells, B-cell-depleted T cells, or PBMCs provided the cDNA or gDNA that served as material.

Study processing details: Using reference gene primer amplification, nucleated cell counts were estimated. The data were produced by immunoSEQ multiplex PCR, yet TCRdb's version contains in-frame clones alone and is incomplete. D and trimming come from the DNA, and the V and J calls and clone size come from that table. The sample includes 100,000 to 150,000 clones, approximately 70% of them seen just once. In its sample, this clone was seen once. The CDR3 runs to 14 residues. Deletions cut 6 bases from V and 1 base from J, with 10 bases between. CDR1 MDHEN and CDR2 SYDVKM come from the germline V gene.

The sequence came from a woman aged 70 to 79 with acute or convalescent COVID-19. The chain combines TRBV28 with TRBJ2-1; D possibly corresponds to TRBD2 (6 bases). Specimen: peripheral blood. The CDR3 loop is CASRPGGSYNEQFF. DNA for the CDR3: TGTGCCAGCAGGCCAGGAGGGTCCTACAATGAGCAGTTCTTC.